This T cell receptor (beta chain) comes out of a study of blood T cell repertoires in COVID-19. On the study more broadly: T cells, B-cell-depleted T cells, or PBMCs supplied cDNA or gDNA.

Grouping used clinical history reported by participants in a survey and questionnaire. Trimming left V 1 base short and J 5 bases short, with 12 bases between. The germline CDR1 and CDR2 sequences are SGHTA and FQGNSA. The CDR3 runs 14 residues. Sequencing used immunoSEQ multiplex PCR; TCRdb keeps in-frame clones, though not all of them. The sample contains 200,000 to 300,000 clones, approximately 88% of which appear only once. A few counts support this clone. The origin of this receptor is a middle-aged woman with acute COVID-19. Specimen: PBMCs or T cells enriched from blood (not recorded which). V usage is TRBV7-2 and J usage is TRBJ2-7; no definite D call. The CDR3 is CASSLDGEKDEQYF. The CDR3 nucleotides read TGTGCCAGCAGCTTAGACGGAGAGAAGGACGAGCAGTACTTC.